This entry features one TCR beta chain sequence. Its antigen is still unknown. TCRdb's table, derived via immunoSEQ multiplex PCR, lists solely in-frame clones and lacks some. The sample lists 35,000 or so clones; about 80% were seen once. V lost 8 bases and J lost 3; bases outside the gene matches: 2. This CDR3 comprises 13 residues. Germline lookup yields CDR1 WSHSY and CDR2 SAAADI. The data were taken from a study of OX40 agonist ivuxolimab in advanced cancers. Points from the study as a whole: CD8+ T cells showed, on average, more clonal expansion than CD4+ cells. People who partly responded at 0.1-3.0 mg/kg had some of the least clonal expansion seen.

The source is an adult with an advanced solid tumor such as melanoma, head and neck, liver or kidney cancer. Sequencing used CD4+ or CD8+ T cells sorted from blood, obtained in a trial of the OX40 agonist ivuxolimab. The chain joins TRBV10-2 to TRBJ2-7; 12 bases agree with TRBD2. CDR3 bases: TGCGCCAGCGGACTAGCGGGAAACTACGAGCAGTACTTC. It specifies CASGLAGNYEQYF.